A selection of T cell receptor beta chains follows, all from one sample in a study of T cell repertoires in cytomegalovirus infection. Their cognate antigens are unknown. TCRdb re-called the reads through MiXCR, storing one row per CDR3 protein. This repertoire shows 300,000 to 400,000 distinct CDR3 sequences, 25% to 30% found once; its top ten account for 15% to 25%. Sequencing was performed on cultured PBMCs, taken from culture after CMV antigen stimulation. These receptors all come from a human donor in good health (CMV status not recorded). Some clones in this sample may be carry-over from other donors' samples. Both conserved end residues are part of each CDR3. The D gene is left open where the match is weak. Clone size is stated in some rows and not others, as once, few, many or a class when expanded.

D,V,J,size,CDR3,DNA
NA,TRBV10-3,TRBJ2-7,few,CAISEYRGTTYEQYF,TGTGCCATCAGTGAGTATCGTGGGACAACCTACGAGCAGTACTTC
TRBD1,TRBV20-1,TRBJ2-3,NA,CSAREGQGRADTQYF,TGCAGTGCTAGAGAGGGACAGGGAAGGGCAGATACGCAGTATTTT
NA,TRBV3-1,TRBJ2-5,few,CASSHPTRREETQYF,TGTGCCAGCAGCCACCCCACCCGGCGCGAAGAGACCCAGTACTTC
NA,TRBV5-5,TRBJ1-4,NA,CASSLGDGSNEKLFF,TGTGCCAGCAGCTTGGGGGACGGATCTAATGAAAAACTGTTTTTT
NA,TRBV7-6,TRBJ2-2,NA,CASSLAGVNTGELFF,TGTGCCAGCAGCTTAGCGGGGGTTAACACCGGGGAGCTGTTTTTT
NA,TRBV10-2,TRBJ2-7,NA,CASSELNNYEQYF,TGCGCCAGCAGTGAGTTGAACAACTACGAGCAGTACTTC
TRBD1,TRBV7-9,TRBJ1-2,few,CASSFHRGIGYTF,TGTGCCAGCAGCTTCCACAGGGGGATTGGCTACACCTTC
TRBD1,TRBV11-2,TRBJ2-7,NA,CASSLERDRDHEQYF,TGTGCCAGCAGCTTAGAACGGGACAGGGACCACGAGCAGTACTTC
NA,TRBV11-2,TRBJ1-1,few,CASSRDSFSQEAFF,TGTGCCAGCAGCCGAGACAGTTTCTCTCAGGAAGCTTTCTTT
NA,TRBV15,TRBJ1-2,NA,CATSRDRADNYGYTF,TGTGCCACCAGCAGAGATAGGGCGGATAACTATGGCTACACCTTC
NA,TRBV12-3/TRBV12-4,TRBJ1-5,few,CASSLVGEGQPQHF,TGTGCCAGCAGTTTAGTTGGGGAAGGACAGCCCCAGCATTTT
NA,TRBV7-9,TRBJ2-7,NA,CASSLVPPMRSSRSGEQYF,TGTGCCAGCAGCTTAGTCCCCCCAATGAGGTCTAGCCGGTCTGGGGAGCAGTACTTC
NA,TRBV14,TRBJ1-6,NA,CASSQDHNSPLHF,TGTGCCAGCAGCCAAGATCATAATTCACCCCTCCACTTT
TRBD2,TRBV9,TRBJ2-3,NA,CASSPSPGLAGGLGTDTQYF,TGTGCCAGCAGCCCCTCGCCGGGACTAGCGGGGGGGCTCGGGACAGATACGCAGTATTTT
NA,TRBV7-3,TRBJ2-1,NA,CASSLQSSDEQFF,TGTGCCAGCAGCTTACAATCCAGCGATGAGCAGTTCTTC
NA,TRBV2,TRBJ2-3,NA,CASTAYTRGTDTQYF,TGTGCCAGCACCGCTTACACCCGGGGCACAGATACGCAGTATTTT
NA,TRBV6-1,TRBJ1-1,NA,CASSWGMNTEAFF,TGTGCCAGCAGCTGGGGGATGAACACTGAAGCTTTCTTT
TRBD2,TRBV7-9,TRBJ2-7,once,CASSLISSGTYEQYF,TGTGCCAGCAGCTTAATTTCTAGCGGGACCTACGAGCAGTACTTC
TRBD1,TRBV27,TRBJ1-1,few,CASSLSQGVTEAFF,TGTGCTAGCAGTTTATCCCAGGGGGTTACTGAAGCTTTCTTT
TRBD2,TRBV27,TRBJ2-7,NA,CASSSPTSGGHSSLSYF,TGTGCCAGCAGTTCCCCAACTAGCGGGGGCCATTCGAGCCTATCTTACTTC
NA,TRBV18,TRBJ1-5,few,CASSQAGSNQPQHF,TGTGCCAGCTCCCAAGCGGGCTCCAATCAGCCCCAGCATTTT
NA,TRBV2,TRBJ2-2,NA,CASSINTGELFF,TGTGCCAGCAGCATAAACACCGGGGAGCTGTTTTTT
NA,TRBV6-6,TRBJ1-6,few,CASSYSRGYNSPLHF,TGTGCCAGCAGTTACTCGAGGGGGTATAATTCACCCCTCCACTTT
NA,TRBV6-1,TRBJ2-1,NA,CASVEGGSYNEQFF,TGTGCCAGCGTGGAGGGGGGTTCCTACAATGAGCAGTTCTTC
NA,TRBV7-3,TRBJ1-3,many,CASSLGPGSSGNTIYF,TGTGCCAGCAGCTTAGGCCCGGGTAGCTCTGGAAACACCATATATTTT
TRBD2,TRBV30,TRBJ2-5,NA,CAWSGGTSGFKTQYF,TGTGCCTGGAGTGGTGGGACTAGCGGGTTCAAGACCCAGTACTTC
NA,TRBV4-2,TRBJ1-2,NA,CASSQEWRANYGYTF,TGTGCCAGCAGCCAAGAATGGAGGGCCAACTATGGCTACACCTTC
NA,TRBV20-1,TRBJ1-3,many,CSARDLRVDSGNTIYF,TGCAGTGCTAGAGATCTGAGGGTCGACTCTGGAAACACCATATATTTT
TRBD1,TRBV19,TRBJ2-7,NA,CASKRTGDYEQYF,TGTGCCAGTAAGAGGACAGGGGACTACGAGCAGTACTTC
NA,TRBV18,TRBJ1-2,few,CASSPSTEIYGYTF,TGTGCCAGCTCACCCTCGACGGAAATCTATGGCTACACCTTC
TRBD1,TRBV15,TRBJ1-1,few,CATSRDPGQGTEAFF,TGTGCCACCAGCAGAGATCCCGGACAGGGGACTGAAGCTTTCTTT
NA,TRBV20-1,TRBJ1-4,NA,CSATWTADNEKLFF,TGCAGTGCTACATGGACAGCCGATAATGAAAAACTGTTTTTT
TRBD1,TRBV7-2,TRBJ1-6,NA,CASSLRKGAGNSPLHF,TGTGCCAGCAGCTTAAGGAAGGGGGCGGGTAATTCACCCCTCCACTTT
NA,TRBV7-6,TRBJ2-1,NA,CASSATRTGNEQFF,TGTGCCAGCAGCGCCACACGGACCGGGAATGAGCAGTTCTTC
NA,TRBV7-6,TRBJ1-3,NA,CASSLAPSSGNTIYF,TGTGCCAGCAGCTTAGCTCCGAGCTCTGGAAACACCATATATTTT
TRBD1,TRBV29-1,TRBJ2-3,NA,CSVARGQRSTDTQYF,TGCAGCGTTGCCCGGGGACAGCGTAGCACAGATACGCAGTATTTT
NA,TRBV11-2,TRBJ1-1,NA,CASSQQLMNTEAFF,TGTGCCAGCAGCCAACAGCTTATGAACACTGAAGCTTTCTTT
NA,TRBV18,TRBJ1-4,NA,CASSPGRANEKLFF,TGTGCCAGCTCACCAGGACGGGCTAATGAAAAACTGTTTTTT
NA,TRBV7-3,TRBJ2-1,NA,CASSLGPLNRANEQFF,TGTGCCAGCAGCTTAGGGCCCTTAAACAGGGCCAATGAGCAGTTCTTC
NA,TRBV20-1,TRBJ1-5,NA,CSALGPGPPGGQPQHF,TGCAGTGCTCTAGGTCCGGGCCCCCCAGGAGGGCAGCCCCAGCATTTT
NA,TRBV20-1,TRBJ2-4,few,CSARDSAGEPDQYF,TGCAGTGCTAGAGATAGCGCAGGGGAACCAGATCAGTACTTC
NA,TRBV10-3,TRBJ2-5,NA,CAIKTGETQYF,TGTGCCATCAAGACCGGGGAGACCCAGTACTTC
NA,TRBV11-2,TRBJ1-1,NA,CASSLRGSMNTEAFF,TGTGCCAGCAGCTTGAGGGGCAGCATGAACACTGAAGCTTTCTTT
TRBD1,TRBV7-6,TRBJ1-3,NA,CASSPWTGDSGNTIYF,TGTGCCAGCAGCCCCTGGACAGGGGATTCCGGAAACACCATATATTTT
NA,TRBV15,TRBJ2-7,few,CATEGRSPYEQYF,TGTGCCACCGAAGGACGGTCTCCCTACGAGCAGTACTTC
TRBD1,TRBV6-1,TRBJ1-1,NA,CASSDGQGGVNTEAFF,TGTGCCAGCAGTGACGGACAGGGAGGCGTGAACACTGAAGCTTTCTTT
TRBD2,TRBV28,TRBJ2-1,NA,CAGSSSQLAGALGEQFF,TGTGCCGGCAGTTCCTCCCAACTAGCGGGGGCACTAGGTGAGCAGTTCTTC